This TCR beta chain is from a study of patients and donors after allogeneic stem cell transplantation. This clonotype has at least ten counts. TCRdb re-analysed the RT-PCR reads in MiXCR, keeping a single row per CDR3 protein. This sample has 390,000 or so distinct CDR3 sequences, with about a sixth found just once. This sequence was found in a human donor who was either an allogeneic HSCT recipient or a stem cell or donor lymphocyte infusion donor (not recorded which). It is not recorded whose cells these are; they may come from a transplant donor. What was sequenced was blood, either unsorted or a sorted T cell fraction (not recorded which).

The CDR3 DNA is TGTGCCAGCAGCTTGACTAGCGGGGCTCCCTACGAGCAGTACTTC. Protein product: CASSLTSGAPYEQYF. V is TRBV7-2 and J is TRBJ2-7; 11 positions agree with TRBD2. Trimming removed 3 bases from V and 2 bases from J; junction bases left unmatched: 3. The CDR3 contains 15 residues. Germline V gives CDR1 SGHTA, CDR2 FQGNSA.